One sample yielded the 14 T cell receptor beta chains listed below, sequenced in a study of blood T cell repertoires in COVID-19. The data were produced by immunoSEQ multiplex PCR, yet TCRdb's version contains in-frame clones alone and is incomplete. The top ten clones hold approximately 3% of a sample with more than 100,000 clones, nearly 90% of them seen once. The sequencing input was peripheral blood. All receptors come from a man aged 50 or older in a cohort sampled during active COVID-19.

CDR3 in DNA: TGCGCCAGCAGCCCTGACAGAAAAGAGACCCAGTACTTC. Protein sequence: CASSPDRKETQYF. The chain is built from TRBV5-1 and TRBJ2-5, with D possibly matching TRBD1 (5 bases). Looked up from germline, CDR1 is SGHRS and CDR2 is YFSETQ. This CDR3 has 13 amino acids. V was shortened by 4 bases and J by 3 bases, with 10 bases between the two germline ends.

A single count supports this clone. The chain couples TRBV6-5 to TRBJ2-7; 12 nucleotides line up with TRBD1. Germline V CDR1 and CDR2: MNHEY, SVGAGI. Trimming took 7 bases from V and 5 from J; bases not matched to a gene: 6. This CDR3 spans 14 amino acids. CDR3 DNA sequence: TGTGCCAGCAAACCCGGGACAGGGGGCGACGAGCAGTACTTC. Amino acid sequence: CASKPGTGGDEQYF.

The chain is built from TRBV2 and TRBJ2-2; a possible D gene is TRBD1 (5 bases). Germline CDR1 SNHLY, CDR2 FYNNEI. V was shortened by 6 bases and J by 7 bases, with 15 bases between the two germline ends. This CDR3 is built from 14 residues. CDR3 sequence (DNA): TGTGCCAGCAGAGTCATCAGGGATGGCGGGGAGCTGTTTTTT. Encoded protein: CASRVIRDGGELFF.

This chain uses TRBV24-1 with TRBJ2-3; 10 positions match TRBD2. Per germline, CDR1 KGHDR and CDR2 SFDVKD. J was trimmed by 5 bases and V by 3 bases; bases with no gene match: 7. This CDR3 has 16 amino acids. The CDR3 sequence: CATSDRSGGALDTQYF. CDR3 nucleotides: TGTGCCACCAGTGATCGGAGCGGGGGGGCCTTAGATACGCAGTATTTT.

This clone has only one observation. J is TRBJ2-7 and V is TRBV6-1; D is undetermined. Germline CDR1 is MNHNS and CDR2 is SASEGT. The CDR3 is 15 residues long. V lost 0 bases and J 0 bases, leaving 9 bases between the germline ends. CDR3 sequence: CASSEARLLSYEQYV. In DNA form, the CDR3 reads TGTGCCAGCAGTGAAGCCCGACTGCTCTCCTACGAGCAGTACGTC.

The chain is built from TRBV12-3 or TRBV12-4 and TRBJ1-1; D unresolved. This CDR3 comprises 13 residues. V gave up 2 bases and J gave up 8 bases, with 12 bases separating them. CDR3: CASSLFSRTEAFF. CDR3 coding DNA: TGTGCCAGCAGTTTATTTTCTCGTACAGAAGCTTTCTTT.

CDR3 nucleotides: TGTGCCACCAGTGCCCATGGGGCGGGGGGAAGCGGAGGCTACACCTTC. This sequence encodes CATSAHGAGGSGGYTF. The chain carries TRBV24-1 and TRBJ1-2; possibly TRBD1 for D (5 bases). The V end lost 5 bases, the J end lost 8 bases, and 23 bases lay between the germline ends. CDR3 length: 16 residues. Germline CDR1 and CDR2: KGHDR and SFDVKD.

The chain recombines TRBV13 with TRBJ2-1; D gene unclear. Trimming pared 8 bases from V and 6 bases from J, leaving 8 bases between. The CDR3 has 11 residues. Germline CDR1 and CDR2: PRHDT and FYEKMQ (reference sequence). For the CDR3, the DNA is TGTGCCAGCGAAATTAGCAATGAGCAGTTCTTC. It yields the protein CASEISNEQFF.

The rearrangement links TRBV7-9 to TRBJ1-1; the match to TRBD1 covers 9 bases. Germline V lookup: CDR1 SEHNR, CDR2 FQNEAQ (reference sequence). V gave up 5 bases and J gave up 1 base; unmatched junction bases: 8. CDR3 length equals 16 residues. In DNA, the CDR3 is TGTGCCAGCAGCGCGGCGCAGGACAGGGGGAACACTGAAGCTTTCTTT. It translates to CASSAAQDRGNTEAFF.

This clone was detected only once. Other DNA variants within this sample encode the same CDR3. The chain couples TRBV18 to TRBJ1-5; 7 nucleotides agree with TRBD1. The V segment lost 3 bases and the J segment 7 bases; nucleotides outside the gene matches: 6. Germline V lookup: CDR1 KGHSH, CDR2 LQKENI. The CDR3 is 14 amino acids. The CDR3 coding sequence is TGTGCCAGCTCACCTGACAGGGAAGGGCAGCCCCAGCATTTT. Its protein is CASSPDREGQPQHF.

The gene calls are TRBV6-4 and TRBJ2-3; TRBD2 matches 11 bases. There are 15 residues in the CDR3. CDR1 is MRHNA, CDR2 SNTAGT, per germline. Trimming at V came to 7 bases and at J to 6 bases, leaving 9 bases not matched to a gene. As DNA, the CDR3 is TGTGCCAGCAAACTTAGCGGGGGGGCCAGGGATACGCAGTATTTT. It encodes CASKLSGGARDTQYF.

The chain links TRBV5-6 to TRBJ2-5; 8 nucleotides agree with TRBD2. The CDR3 is made up of 15 amino acids. With 4 bases clipped from V and 3 bases from J, the junction kept 8 bases outside the gene matches. CDR1 is SGHDT, CDR2 YYEEEE, per germline. CDR3 in DNA: TGTGCCAGCAGCCGCCCCGGGGGGGCCAAAGAGACCCAGTACTTC. This encodes CASSRPGGAKETQYF.

J is TRBJ1-5 and V is TRBV3-1 (or the pseudogene TRBV3-2); D may be TRBD1 (5 bases). Trimming pared 3 bases from V and 1 base from J, leaving 10 bases between. The CDR3 contains 15 residues. Germline V lookup: CDR1 LGHDT, CDR2 YNNKEL (reference sequence). CDR3 sequence: CASSQAGLSNQPQHF. For the CDR3, the DNA is TGTGCCAGCAGCCAGGCAGGGTTGAGCAATCAGCCCCAGCATTTT.

The chain combines TRBV11-2 with TRBJ2-7; 9 bases agree with TRBD1. The CDR3 extends over 15 amino acids. Per germline, CDR1 SGHAT and CDR2 FQNNGV. Trimming removed 5 bases from V and 5 bases from J; junction bases left unmatched: 10. CDR3 in amino acids: CASSTPGQGRNEQYF. CDR3 sequence (DNA): TGTGCCAGCAGCACCCCGGGACAGGGCAGGAACGAGCAGTACTTC.